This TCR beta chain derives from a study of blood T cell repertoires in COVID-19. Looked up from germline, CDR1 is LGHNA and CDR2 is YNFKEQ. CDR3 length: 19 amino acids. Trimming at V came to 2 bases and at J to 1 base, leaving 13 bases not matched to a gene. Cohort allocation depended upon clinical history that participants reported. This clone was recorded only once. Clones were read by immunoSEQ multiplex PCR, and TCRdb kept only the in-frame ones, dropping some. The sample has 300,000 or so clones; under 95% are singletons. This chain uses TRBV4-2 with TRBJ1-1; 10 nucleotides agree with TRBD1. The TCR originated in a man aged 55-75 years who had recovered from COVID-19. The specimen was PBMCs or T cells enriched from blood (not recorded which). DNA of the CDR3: TGTGCCAGCAGCCAACAAGACCCCGGGACAGGGGTTTGGAACACTGAAGCTTTCTTT. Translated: CASSQQDPGTGVWNTEAFF.